This T cell receptor beta chain emerged from a study of cytomegalovirus exposure and HLA in healthy donors. About the study: It was reported in a later analysis that the approximately 110 validation repertoires used the same platform as the 666 first-cohort repertoires.

Broader study findings: In vitro testing confirmed a few CMV-associated chains as specific for CMV antigens. Reports showed the classifier diagnosing cytomegalovirus status with high specificity and sensitivity. The investigators catalogued 150 or so TCR beta chains as cytomegalovirus-associated.

Remarks on this clone: The antigen is undetermined.

Germline V gene data show CDR1 as SGHDT and CDR2 as YYEEEE. Trimming stripped 4 bases from V and 1 base from J, with 13 bases between. The CDR3 covers 15 residues. This table comes from immunoSEQ multiplex PCR, and its TCRdb copy is limited to in-frame clones, with some not included. The sample includes under 150,000 clones, 80% to 95% seen only once; the top ten take approximately 0.7%. Input material: PBMCs. The origin of this receptor is a man younger than 35 in good health and CMV-seronegative. The chain uses TRBV5-6 and TRBJ2-3; TRBD2 might be the D (6 bases). The CDR3 loop is CASSLPGGGTDTQYF. CDR3 bases: TGTGCCAGCAGCCTGCCGGGCGGGGGCACAGATACGCAGTATTTT.